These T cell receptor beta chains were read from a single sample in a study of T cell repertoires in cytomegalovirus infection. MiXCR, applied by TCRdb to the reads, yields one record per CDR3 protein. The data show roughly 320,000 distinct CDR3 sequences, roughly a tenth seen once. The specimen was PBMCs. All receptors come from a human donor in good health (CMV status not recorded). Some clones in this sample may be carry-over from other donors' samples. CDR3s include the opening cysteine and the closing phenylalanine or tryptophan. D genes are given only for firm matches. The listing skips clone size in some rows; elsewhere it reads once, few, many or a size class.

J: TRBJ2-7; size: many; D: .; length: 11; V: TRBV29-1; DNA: TGCAGCGCGGGACACTCCTACGAGCAGTACTTC; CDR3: CSAGHSYEQYF
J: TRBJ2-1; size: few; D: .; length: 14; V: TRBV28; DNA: TGTGCCAGCTCGCGGGAAGGGGCCTACAATGAGCAGTTCTTC; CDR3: CASSREGAYNEQFF
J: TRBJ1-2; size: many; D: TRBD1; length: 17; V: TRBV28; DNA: TGTGCCAGCAGTCCCCTAAGTCGAGGGGGCAGGGACTATGGCTACACCTTC; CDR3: CASSPLSRGGRDYGYTF
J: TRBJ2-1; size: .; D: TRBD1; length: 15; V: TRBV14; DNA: TGTGCCAGCAGCCCAAGGGGGACAGGGGACAATGAGCAGTTCTTC; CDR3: CASSPRGTGDNEQFF
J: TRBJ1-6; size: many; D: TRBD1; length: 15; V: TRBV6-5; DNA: TGTGCCAGCAGTTACTCGGGACAGAAAAATTCACCCCTCCACTTT; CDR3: CASSYSGQKNSPLHF
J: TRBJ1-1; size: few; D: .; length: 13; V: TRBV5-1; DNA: TGCGCCAGCAGCTTGTGGGGCGCCACTGAAGCTTTCTTT; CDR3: CASSLWGATEAFF
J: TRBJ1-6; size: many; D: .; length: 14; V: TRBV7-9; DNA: TGTGCCAGCAGCTCGGACACCTTTAATTCACCCCTCCACTTT; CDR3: CASSSDTFNSPLHF
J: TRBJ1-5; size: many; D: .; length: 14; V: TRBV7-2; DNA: TGTGCCAGCAGCCGAGGGGGGGGCAATCAGCCCCAGCATTTT; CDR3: CASSRGGGNQPQHF
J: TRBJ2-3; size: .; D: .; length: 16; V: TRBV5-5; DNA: TGTGCCAGCAGCTTATTCGGCAGGACCAGCACAGATACGCAGTATTTT; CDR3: CASSLFGRTSTDTQYF
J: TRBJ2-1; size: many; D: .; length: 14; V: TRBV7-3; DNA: TGTGCCAGCAGGTTGCCGGGGAAGCCCAATGAGCAGTTCTTC; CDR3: CASRLPGKPNEQFF
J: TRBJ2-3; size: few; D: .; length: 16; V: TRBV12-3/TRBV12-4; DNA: TGTGCCAGCAGTTTGGTCCCGGCGGGGGCCAGAGATACGCAGTATTTT; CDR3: CASSLVPAGARDTQYF
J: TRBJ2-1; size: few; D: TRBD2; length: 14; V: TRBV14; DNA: TGTGCCAGCAGCCAAGTTAGGAGCGGGGCTAAGCAGTTCTTC; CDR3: CASSQVRSGAKQFF
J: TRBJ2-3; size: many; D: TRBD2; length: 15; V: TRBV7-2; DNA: TGTGCCAGCAGCTGGAGCGGGGGGGCGTTAGATACGCAGTATTTT; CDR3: CASSWSGGALDTQYF
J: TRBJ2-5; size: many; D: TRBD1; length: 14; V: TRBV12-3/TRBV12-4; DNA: TGTGCCAGCAGTCCGGACAGGCTTCAAGAGACCCAGTACTTC; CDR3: CASSPDRLQETQYF
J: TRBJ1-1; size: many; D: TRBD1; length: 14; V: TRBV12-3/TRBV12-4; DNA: TGTGCCAGCAGTCCCAGGGGGCAGAACACTGAAGCTTTCTTT; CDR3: CASSPRGQNTEAFF
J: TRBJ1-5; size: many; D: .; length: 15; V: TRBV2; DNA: TGTGCCAGCAGTGACGGACTCCAGAGCAATCAGCCCCAGCATTTT; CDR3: CASSDGLQSNQPQHF
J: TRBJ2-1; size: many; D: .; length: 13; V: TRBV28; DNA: TGTGCCAGCAATGGTGCAATGGGTTATGAGCAGTTCTTC; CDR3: CASNGAMGYEQFF
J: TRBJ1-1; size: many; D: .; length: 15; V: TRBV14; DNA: TGTGCCAGCAGCCGAAGACGGAGCATGAACACTGAAGCTTTCTTT; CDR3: CASSRRRSMNTEAFF
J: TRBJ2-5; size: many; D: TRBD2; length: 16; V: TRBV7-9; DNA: TGTGCCAGCAGCCGGACTAGCGGGGGATTCCAAGAGACCCAGTACTTC; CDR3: CASSRTSGGFQETQYF
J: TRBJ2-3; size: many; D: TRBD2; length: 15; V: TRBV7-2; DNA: TGTGCCAGCAGCCGTAGCGGGGGGGTCACAGATACGCAGTATTTT; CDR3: CASSRSGGVTDTQYF
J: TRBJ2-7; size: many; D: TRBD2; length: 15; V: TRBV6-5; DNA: TGTGCCAGCACGCGGGGGGGCCTCAGTGGCTACGAGCAGTACTTC; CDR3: CASTRGGLSGYEQYF
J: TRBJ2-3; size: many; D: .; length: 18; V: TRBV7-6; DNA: TGTGCCAGCAGCTTATCAGCGGAAGCACTTCTGGGGACAGATACGCAGTATTTT; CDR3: CASSLSAEALLGTDTQYF
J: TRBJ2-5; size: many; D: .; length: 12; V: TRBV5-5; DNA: TGTGCCAGCAGCTTGGACCCACGGGCCCAGTACTTC; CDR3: CASSLDPRAQYF
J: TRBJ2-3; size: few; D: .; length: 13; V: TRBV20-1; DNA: TGCAGTGCTAGAGGTCAGCTCACAGATACGCAGTATTTT; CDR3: CSARGQLTDTQYF
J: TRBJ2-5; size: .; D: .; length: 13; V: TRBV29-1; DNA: TGCAGCGTTGGCGGGGGCCTTTGGGAGACCCAGTACTTC; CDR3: CSVGGGLWETQYF
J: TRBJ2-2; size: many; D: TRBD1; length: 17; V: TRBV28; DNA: TGTGCCAGCAGTTTCCCCGGGACAGGGGCCAACACCGGGGAGCTGTTTTTT; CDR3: CASSFPGTGANTGELFF
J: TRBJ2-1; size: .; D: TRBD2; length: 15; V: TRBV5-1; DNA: TGCGACAGCTCTAGCGGGGGCAGCTCCTACAATGAGCAGTTCTTC; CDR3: CDSSSGGSSYNEQFF
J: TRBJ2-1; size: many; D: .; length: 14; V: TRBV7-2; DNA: TGTGCCAGCAGCTTAGGGGGGGGGCTTGGTGAGCAGTTCTTC; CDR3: CASSLGGGLGEQFF
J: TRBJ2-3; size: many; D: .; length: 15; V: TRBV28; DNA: TGTGCCAGCGTCCTTGCGTCCGCCGGAACAGATACGCAGTATTTT; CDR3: CASVLASAGTDTQYF
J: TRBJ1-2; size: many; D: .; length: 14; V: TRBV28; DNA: TGTGCCAGCACCTCGGGGGGTTCTAACTATGGCTACACCTTC; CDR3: CASTSGGSNYGYTF
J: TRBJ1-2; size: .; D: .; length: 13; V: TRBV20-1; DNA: TGCAGTGCCTGGGGGGGGGGGGCCTATGGCTACACCTTC; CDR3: CSAWGGGAYGYTF
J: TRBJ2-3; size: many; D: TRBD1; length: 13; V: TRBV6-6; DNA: TGTGCCAGCAGCGACAGGGGCACAGATACGCAGTATTTT; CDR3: CASSDRGTDTQYF
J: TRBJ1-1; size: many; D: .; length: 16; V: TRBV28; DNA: TGTGCCAGCAGTGGTTATTCTGTTGAGGCGGGCACTGAAGCTTTCTTT; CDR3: CASSGYSVEAGTEAFF
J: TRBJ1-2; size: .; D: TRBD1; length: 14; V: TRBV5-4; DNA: TGTGCCAGCAGCCGGGACAGGGAAGGATATGGCTACACCTTC; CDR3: CASSRDREGYGYTF
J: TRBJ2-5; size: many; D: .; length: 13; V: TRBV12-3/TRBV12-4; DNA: TGTGCCAGCAGTTTATACGGTGAAGAGACCCAGTACTTC; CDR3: CASSLYGEETQYF
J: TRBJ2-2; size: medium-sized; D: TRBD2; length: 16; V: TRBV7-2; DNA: TGTGCCAGCAGCCCGTCAGCGGGGGTGCTAACCGGGGAGCTGTTTTTT; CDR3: CASSPSAGVLTGELFF
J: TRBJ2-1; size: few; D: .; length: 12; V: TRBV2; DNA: TGTGCCAGCAGTCAAGCCTCAGGGTCCCAGTTCTTC; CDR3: CASSQASGSQFF
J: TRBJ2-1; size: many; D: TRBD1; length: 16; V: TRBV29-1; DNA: TGCAGCACCTCAGGGGGACCCACGAGGTCCTACAATGAGCAGTTCTTC; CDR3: CSTSGGPTRSYNEQFF
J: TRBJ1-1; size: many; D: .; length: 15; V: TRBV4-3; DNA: TGCGCCAGCAGCCAAGAGACGGACCTGAACACTGAAGCTTTCTTT; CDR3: CASSQETDLNTEAFF
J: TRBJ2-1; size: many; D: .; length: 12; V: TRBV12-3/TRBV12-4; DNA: TGTGCCAGCAGTTTAGAGGTGTATGAGCAGTTCTTC; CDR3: CASSLEVYEQFF
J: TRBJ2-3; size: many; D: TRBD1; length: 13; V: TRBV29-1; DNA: TGCAGCGTTCGGACAGGGAGGAGGGATACGCAGTATTTT; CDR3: CSVRTGRRDTQYF
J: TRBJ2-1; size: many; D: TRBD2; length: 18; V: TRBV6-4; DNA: TGTGCCAGCAGTGACTGGAGACTAGCGGGGGGCTCCTACAATGAGCAGTTCTTC; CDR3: CASSDWRLAGGSYNEQFF
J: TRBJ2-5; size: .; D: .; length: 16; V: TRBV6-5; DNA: TGTGCCAGCAGTTACTCGTTAAGGGGAAATCGGGAGACCCAGTACTTC; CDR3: CASSYSLRGNRETQYF
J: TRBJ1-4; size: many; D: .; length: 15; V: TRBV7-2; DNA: TGTGCCAGCAGCTTATTCGGGACAAACAATGAAAAACTGTTTTTT; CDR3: CASSLFGTNNEKLFF
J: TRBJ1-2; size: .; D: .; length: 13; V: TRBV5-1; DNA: TGCGCCAGCAGGCAGGATTTACGCTATGGCTACACCTTC; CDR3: CASRQDLRYGYTF
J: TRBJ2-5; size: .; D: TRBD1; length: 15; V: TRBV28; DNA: TGTGCCAGCGGTTTGGGGGGACAGGGAGTCGGGACCCAGTACTTC; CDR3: CASGLGGQGVGTQYF
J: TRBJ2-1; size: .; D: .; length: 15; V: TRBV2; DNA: TGTGCCAGCAGTGAAGCGCTAGCTAGGTACAATGAGCAGTTCTTC; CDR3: CASSEALARYNEQFF
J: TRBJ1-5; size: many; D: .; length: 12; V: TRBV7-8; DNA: TGTGCCAGCAGCTTAGATGTACAGCCCCAGCATTTT; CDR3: CASSLDVQPQHF
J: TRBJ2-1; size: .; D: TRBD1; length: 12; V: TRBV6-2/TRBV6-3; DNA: TGTGCCACCAAGGACAGGGGGCTAGAGCAGTTCTTC; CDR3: CATKDRGLEQFF
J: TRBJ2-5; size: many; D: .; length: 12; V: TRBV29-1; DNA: TGCAGCGTTTCGGCCGGTAAAGAGACCCAGTACTTC; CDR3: CSVSAGKETQYF
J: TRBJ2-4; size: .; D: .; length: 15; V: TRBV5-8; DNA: TGTGCCAGCAGCTCCTATCAGGGGACCGGGAACATTCAGTACTTC; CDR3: CASSSYQGTGNIQYF
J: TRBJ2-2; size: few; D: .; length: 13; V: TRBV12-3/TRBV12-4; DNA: TGTGCCAGCAGTTTTCACGGGGCCGGGGAGCTGTTTTTT; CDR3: CASSFHGAGELFF
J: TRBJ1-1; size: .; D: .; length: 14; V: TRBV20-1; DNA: TGCAGTGCTACTAGGACCAGTCGGGCCACTGAAGCTTTCTTT; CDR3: CSATRTSRATEAFF
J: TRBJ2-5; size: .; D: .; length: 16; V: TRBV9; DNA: TGTGCCAGCAGCGGGGGCAGGGTATTAATATCGGAGACCCAGTACTTC; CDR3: CASSGGRVLISETQYF
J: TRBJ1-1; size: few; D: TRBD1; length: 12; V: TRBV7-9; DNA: TGTGCCAGCAGCTTCCAGGGGGCAGAGTCTTTCTTT; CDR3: CASSFQGAESFF
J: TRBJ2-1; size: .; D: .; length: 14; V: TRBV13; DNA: TGTGCCAGCAGCGACCCCTGGGGAAGGAATGAGCAGTTCTTC; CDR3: CASSDPWGRNEQFF
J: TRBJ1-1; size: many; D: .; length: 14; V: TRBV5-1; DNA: TGCGCCAGCAGCTTGAACAGGGCTGACACTGAAGCTTTCTTT; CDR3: CASSLNRADTEAFF
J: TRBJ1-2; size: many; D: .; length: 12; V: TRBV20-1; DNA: TGCAGTGCTTTACAGGAAAACTATGGCTACACCTTC; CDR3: CSALQENYGYTF